This passage covers 3 T cell receptor beta chains from one sample sequenced in a study of blood T cell repertoires in COVID-19. The method was immunoSEQ multiplex PCR; TCRdb's version includes in-frame clones alone and lacks a portion of them. Of about 280,000 clones in the sample, around 85% were seen once. What was sequenced was peripheral blood. These receptor sequences come from a woman in her thirties who had recovered from COVID-19.

This chain uses TRBV18 with TRBJ1-2, with 8 positions matching TRBD1. The ends lost 2 bases at V and 4 bases at J; junction bases unmatched: 3. Per the germline V gene, CDR1 is KGHSH and CDR2 is LQKENI. The CDR3 length is 14 residues. The CDR3 sequence: CASSPSGGGYGYTF. The CDR3 nucleotides are TGTGCCAGCTCACCATCAGGGGGCGGCTATGGCTACACCTTC.

This clone was seen a few times. This rearrangement joins TRBV15 to TRBJ2-3; 9 positions agree with TRBD1. The CDR3 spans 14 residues. CDR1 and CDR2 from the germline V gene are LNHNV and YYDKDF (reference sequence). Germline trimming cut 7 bases from V and 4 bases from J; bases unmatched to any gene: 6. CDR3 bases: TGTGCCACCAACAGGGGGCTCAGTGCAGATACGCAGTATTTT. Amino acids: CATNRGLSADTQYF.

This chain joins TRBV6-5 and TRBJ2-7; 9 positions match TRBD2. CDR1 and CDR2 from the germline V gene are MNHEY and SVGAGI. The CDR3 has 15 residues. The J segment lost 7 bases and the V segment lost 2 bases, leaving 9 bases of the junction unmatched. DNA of the CDR3: TGTGCCAGCAGTTACGGCGGGAGGGGGGGGGAGGAGCAGTACTTC. It specifies CASSYGGRGGEEQYF.